This T cell receptor beta chain was recovered during a study of T cells in Graves' hyperthyroidism and ophthalmopathy. This clonotype was recorded a few times. The antigen remains undetermined. The TCR beta CDR3 regions underwent amplification using RNA transcripts as the source. HTBI primers were the set used in a first-round RT-PCR of the TCR CDR3. TCRdb re-called the multiplex PCR reads through MiXCR, storing one row per CDR3 protein. This sample has approximately 530,000 distinct CDR3 sequences; over 15% occur once, and the top ten carry around 18%. Patients aged 18 to 65 had newly diagnosed hyperthyroidism lasting under 2 months. Uncontrolled infection, other autoimmune disease, pregnancy or lactation led to exclusion. On the basis of clinical symptoms, serum thyroxine and TRAb, thyroid ultrasound and orbital computed tomography, diagnoses were made. From germline, CDR1 is MNHNS and CDR2 SASEGT. The length of the CDR3 is 14 residues. With V trimmed by 4 bases and J by 4 bases, 6 bases remained unmatched.

Study results and limitations: Most thyroid clonotypes expanded above 0.001 appeared in blood too.

The sample comprised blood. The TCR was taken from a woman between 18 and 29 years old with Graves' hyperthyroidism. This chain joins TRBV6-1 and TRBJ1-2, with 7 bases aligning to TRBD1. CDR3 amino acids: CASSGTGTVYGYTF. DNA of the CDR3: TGTGCCAGCAGTGGCACCGGGACAGTCTATGGCTACACCTTC.